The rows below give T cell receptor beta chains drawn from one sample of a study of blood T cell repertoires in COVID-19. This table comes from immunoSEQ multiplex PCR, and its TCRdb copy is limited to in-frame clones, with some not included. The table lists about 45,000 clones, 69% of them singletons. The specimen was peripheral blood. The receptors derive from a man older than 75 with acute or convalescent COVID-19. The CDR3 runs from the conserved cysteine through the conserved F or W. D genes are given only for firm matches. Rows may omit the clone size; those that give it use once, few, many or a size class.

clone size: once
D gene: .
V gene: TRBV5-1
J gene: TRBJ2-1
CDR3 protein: CASSLGQGYNEQFF
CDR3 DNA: TGCGCCAGCAGCTTAGGGCAGGGCTACAATGAGCAGTTCTTC

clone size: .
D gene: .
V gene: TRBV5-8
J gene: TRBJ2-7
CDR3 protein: CASSLRQGADEQYF
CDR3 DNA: TGTGCCAGCAGCTTGCGTCAGGGTGCCGACGAGCAGTACTTC

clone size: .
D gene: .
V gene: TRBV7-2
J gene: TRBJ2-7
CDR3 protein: CASSLAGGYSYEQYF
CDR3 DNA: TGTGCCAGCAGCTTAGCTGGAGGCTACTCCTACGAGCAGTACTTC

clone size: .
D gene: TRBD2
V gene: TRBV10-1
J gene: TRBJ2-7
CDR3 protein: CASSESTSAWDEQYF
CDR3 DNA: TGCGCCAGCAGTGAATCAACTAGCGCCTGGGACGAGCAGTACTTC

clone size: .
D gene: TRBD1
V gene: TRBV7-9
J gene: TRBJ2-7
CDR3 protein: CASTPRAQGEYEQYF
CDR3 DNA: TGTGCCAGCACCCCCCGAGCGCAGGGGGAGTACGAGCAGTACTTC

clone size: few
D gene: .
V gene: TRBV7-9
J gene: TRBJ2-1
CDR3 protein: CASRAGPRGEQFF
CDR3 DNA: TGTGCCAGCAGAGCTGGGCCCCGGGGTGAGCAGTTCTTC

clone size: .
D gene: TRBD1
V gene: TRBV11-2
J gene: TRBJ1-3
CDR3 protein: CASRANRGSGNTIYF
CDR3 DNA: TGTGCCAGCAGGGCTAACAGGGGATCTGGAAACACCATATATTTT

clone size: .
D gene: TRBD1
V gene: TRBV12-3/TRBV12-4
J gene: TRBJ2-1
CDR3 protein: CASRLDRAGEQFF
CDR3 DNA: TGTGCCAGCAGATTGGACAGGGCGGGTGAGCAGTTCTTC

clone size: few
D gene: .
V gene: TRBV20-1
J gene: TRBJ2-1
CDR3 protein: CSASLGGGGNNEQFF
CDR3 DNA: TGCAGTGCTAGTTTGGGAGGGGGTGGCAACAATGAGCAGTTCTTC

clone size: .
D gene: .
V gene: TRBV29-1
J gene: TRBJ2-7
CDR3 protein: CSVDLGLPGEQYF
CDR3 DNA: TGCAGCGTTGACTTGGGACTTCCAGGCGAGCAGTACTTC

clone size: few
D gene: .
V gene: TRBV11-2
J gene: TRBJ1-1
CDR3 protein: CASSFAGQGSYTEAFF
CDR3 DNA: TGTGCCAGCAGCTTCGCGGGGCAGGGAAGTTACACTGAAGCTTTCTTT

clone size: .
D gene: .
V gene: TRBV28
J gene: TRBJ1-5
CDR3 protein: CVSPPGHSMRWQPQHF
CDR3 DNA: TGTGTCTCCCCCCCGGGACACTCAATGAGGTGGCAGCCCCAGCATTTT

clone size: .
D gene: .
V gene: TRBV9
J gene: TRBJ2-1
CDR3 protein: CASSPTNLPYNEQFF
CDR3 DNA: TGTGCCAGCAGCCCCACTAACCTCCCCTACAATGAGCAGTTCTTC

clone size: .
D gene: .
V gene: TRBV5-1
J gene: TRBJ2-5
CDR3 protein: CASSLNGVEETQYF
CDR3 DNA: TGCGCCAGCAGCTTGAATGGTGTCGAGGAGACCCAGTACTTC

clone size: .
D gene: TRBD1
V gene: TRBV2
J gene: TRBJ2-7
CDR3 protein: CASSQGQTYEQYF
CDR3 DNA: TGTGCCAGCAGCCAGGGACAGACCTACGAGCAGTACTTC

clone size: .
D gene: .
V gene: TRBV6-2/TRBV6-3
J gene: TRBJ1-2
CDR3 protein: CASSYTGRINGYTF
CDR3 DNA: TGTGCCAGCAGTTATACTGGGCGTATTAATGGCTACACCTTC

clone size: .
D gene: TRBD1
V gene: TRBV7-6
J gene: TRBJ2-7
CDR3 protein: CASSLGQGVLYEQYF
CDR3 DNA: TGTGCCAGCAGCTTAGGACAGGGGGTCCTCTACGAGCAGTACTTC

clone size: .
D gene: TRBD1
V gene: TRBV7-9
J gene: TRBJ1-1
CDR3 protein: CASSIQGAQNTEAFF
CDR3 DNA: TGTGCCAGCAGCATACAGGGGGCCCAGAACACTGAAGCTTTCTTT

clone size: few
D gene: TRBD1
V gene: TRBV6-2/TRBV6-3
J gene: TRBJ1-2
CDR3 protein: CASSRDSWGGYTF
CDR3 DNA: TGTGCCAGCAGTCGGGACAGCTGGGGCGGCTACACCTTC

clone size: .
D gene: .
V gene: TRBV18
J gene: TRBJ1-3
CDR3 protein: CASSPGRSGNTIYF
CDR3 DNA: TGTGCCAGCTCACCTGGGCGCTCTGGAAACACCATATATTTT

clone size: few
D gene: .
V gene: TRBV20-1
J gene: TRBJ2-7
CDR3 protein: CSAEEREQYF
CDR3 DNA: TGCAGTGCTGAAGAGAGGGAGCAGTACTTC

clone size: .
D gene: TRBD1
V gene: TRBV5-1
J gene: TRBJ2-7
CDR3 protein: CASTLGQGSSYEQYF
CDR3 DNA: TGCGCCAGCACCCTGGGACAGGGTTCTTCCTACGAGCAGTACTTC

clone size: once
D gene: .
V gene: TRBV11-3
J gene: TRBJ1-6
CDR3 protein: CASSLGQASSYNSPLHF
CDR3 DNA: TGTGCCAGCAGCTTAGGACAGGCGAGCTCCTATAATTCACCCCTCCACTTT

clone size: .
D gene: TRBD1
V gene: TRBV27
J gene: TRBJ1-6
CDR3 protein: CASSFRDRGSPLHF
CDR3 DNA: TGTGCCAGCAGTTTCCGGGACAGGGGTTCACCCCTCCACTTT

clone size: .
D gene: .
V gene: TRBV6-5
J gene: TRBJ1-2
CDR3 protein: CASSPPPNYGYTF
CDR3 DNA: TGTGCCAGCAGTCCCCCCCCAAACTATGGCTACACCTTC

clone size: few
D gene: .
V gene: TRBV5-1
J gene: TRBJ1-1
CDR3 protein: CASSLGRGFQVSGEAFF
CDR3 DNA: TGCGCCAGCAGCTTGGGTAGGGGTTTCCAGGTTAGTGGGGAAGCTTTCTTT

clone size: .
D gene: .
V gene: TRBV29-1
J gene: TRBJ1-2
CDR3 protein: CSVEDLNRETLYGYTF
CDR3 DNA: TGCAGCGTTGAAGACCTAAACAGGGAAACCCTCTATGGCTACACCTTC

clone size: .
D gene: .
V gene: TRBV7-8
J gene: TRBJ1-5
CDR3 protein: CASTRIGVQPQHF
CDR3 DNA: TGTGCCAGCACCAGAATCGGGGTCCAGCCCCAGCATTTT

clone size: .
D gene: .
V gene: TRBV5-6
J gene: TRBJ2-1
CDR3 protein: CASSLEPVSSYNEQFF
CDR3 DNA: TGTGCCAGCAGCTTGGAGCCGGTTAGCTCCTACAATGAGCAGTTCTTC

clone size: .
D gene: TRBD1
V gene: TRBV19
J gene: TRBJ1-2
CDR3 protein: CASSTGTAQNHNYGYTF
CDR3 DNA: TGTGCCAGTAGTACCGGGACAGCGCAAAACCATAACTATGGCTACACCTTC

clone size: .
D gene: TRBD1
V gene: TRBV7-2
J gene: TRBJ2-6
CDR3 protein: CASSLRTGPTGANVLTF
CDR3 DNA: TGTGCCAGCAGCTTACGGACAGGGCCGACTGGGGCCAACGTCCTGACTTTC

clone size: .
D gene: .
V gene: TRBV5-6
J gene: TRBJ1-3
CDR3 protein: CASSLGANTIYF
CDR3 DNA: TGTGCCAGCAGCTTGGGAGCAAACACCATATATTTT

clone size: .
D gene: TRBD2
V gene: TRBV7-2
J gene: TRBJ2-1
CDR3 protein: CASSLELAVNEQFF
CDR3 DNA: TGTGCCAGCAGCTTAGAACTAGCGGTCAATGAGCAGTTCTTC

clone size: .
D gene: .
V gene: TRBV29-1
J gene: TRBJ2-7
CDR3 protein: CSVHTLGQPYEQYF
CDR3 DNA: TGCAGCGTACATACCCTTGGACAACCCTACGAGCAGTACTTC

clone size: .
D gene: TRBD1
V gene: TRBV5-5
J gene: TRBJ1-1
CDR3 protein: CASSLAGGASEAFF
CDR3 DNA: TGTGCCAGCAGCTTGGCAGGGGGCGCTTCTGAAGCTTTCTTT

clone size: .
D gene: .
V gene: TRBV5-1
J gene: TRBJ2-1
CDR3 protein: CASSQGQEYNEQFF
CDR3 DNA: TGCGCCAGCAGCCAGGGCCAAGAATACAATGAGCAGTTCTTC

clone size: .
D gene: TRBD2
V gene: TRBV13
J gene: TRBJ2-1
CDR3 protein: CASSLAGGGREQFF
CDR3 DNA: TGTGCCAGCAGCTTAGCGGGAGGGGGGCGTGAGCAGTTCTTC

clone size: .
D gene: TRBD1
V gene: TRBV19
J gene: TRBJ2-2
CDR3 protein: CASRPLTGVSSAGELFF
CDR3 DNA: TGTGCCAGTAGACCGCTTACAGGGGTTTCGTCGGCCGGGGAGCTGTTTTTT

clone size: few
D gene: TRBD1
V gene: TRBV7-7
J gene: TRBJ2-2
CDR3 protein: CASSDQGAAGELFF
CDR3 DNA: TGTGCTAGCAGCGACCAGGGGGCTGCCGGGGAGCTGTTTTTT

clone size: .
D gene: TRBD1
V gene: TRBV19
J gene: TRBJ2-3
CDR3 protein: CASSDAIPGGTLDTQYF
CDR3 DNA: TGTGCCAGTAGTGATGCGATACCAGGGGGTACCCTAGATACGCAGTATTTT

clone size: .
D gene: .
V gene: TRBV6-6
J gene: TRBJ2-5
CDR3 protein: CASSHGTAGLPGLRETQYF
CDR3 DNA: TGTGCCAGCAGTCACGGGACAGCGGGCCTCCCGGGACTGAGAGAGACCCAGTACTTC

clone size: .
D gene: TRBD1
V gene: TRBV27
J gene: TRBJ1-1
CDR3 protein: CASSNRDRNTEAFF
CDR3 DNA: TGTGCCAGCAGTAACCGGGACAGGAACACTGAAGCTTTCTTT

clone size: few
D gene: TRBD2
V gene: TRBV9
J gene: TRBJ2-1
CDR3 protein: CASSVEAGGGSYNEQFF
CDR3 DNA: TGTGCCAGCAGCGTAGAAGCGGGAGGGGGATCCTACAATGAGCAGTTCTTC

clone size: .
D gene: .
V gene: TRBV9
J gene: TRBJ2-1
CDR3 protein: CASSVATMSSYNEQFF
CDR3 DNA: TGTGCCAGCAGCGTAGCAACGATGAGCTCCTACAATGAGCAGTTCTTC

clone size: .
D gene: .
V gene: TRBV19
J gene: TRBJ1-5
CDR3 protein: CASSIDRLNQPQHF
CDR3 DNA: TGTGCCAGTAGTATCGACAGATTAAATCAGCCCCAGCATTTT

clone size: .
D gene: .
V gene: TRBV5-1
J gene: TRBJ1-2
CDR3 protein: CASSLETAPSNYGYTF
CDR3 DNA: TGCGCCAGCAGCTTGGAGACAGCACCCTCTAACTATGGCTACACCTTC

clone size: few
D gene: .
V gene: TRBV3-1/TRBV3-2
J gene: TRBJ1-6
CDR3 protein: CASSQAGGGSPLHF
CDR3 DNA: TGTGCCAGCAGCCAAGCCGGCGGGGGTTCACCCCTCCACTTT

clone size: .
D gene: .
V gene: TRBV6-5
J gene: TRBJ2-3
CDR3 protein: CASKVARGTDTQYF
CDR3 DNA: TGTGCCAGCAAGGTAGCTAGGGGTACAGATACGCAGTATTTT

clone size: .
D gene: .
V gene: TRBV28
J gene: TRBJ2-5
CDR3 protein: CASKTSGDQETQYF
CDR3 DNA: TGTGCCAGCAAGACTAGTGGGGATCAAGAGACCCAGTACTTC

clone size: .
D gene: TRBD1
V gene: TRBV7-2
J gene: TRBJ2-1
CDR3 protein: CASSYRQGRSYNEQFF
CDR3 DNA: TGTGCCAGCAGCTATAGACAGGGACGCTCCTACAATGAGCAGTTCTTC

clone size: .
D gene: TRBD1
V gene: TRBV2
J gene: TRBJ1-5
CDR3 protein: CASSQDRVSNQPQHF
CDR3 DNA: TGTGCCAGCAGTCAAGACAGGGTAAGCAATCAGCCCCAGCATTTT

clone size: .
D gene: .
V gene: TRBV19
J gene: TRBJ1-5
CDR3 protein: CASSMGQNNQPQHF
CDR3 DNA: TGTGCCAGTAGTATGGGGCAGAACAATCAGCCCCAGCATTTT

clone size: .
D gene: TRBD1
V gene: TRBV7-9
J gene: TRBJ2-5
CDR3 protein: CASSPGTVKETQYF
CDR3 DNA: TGTGCCAGCAGCCCCGGGACAGTCAAGGAGACCCAGTACTTC

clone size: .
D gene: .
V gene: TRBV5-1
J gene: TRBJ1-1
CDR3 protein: CASSKTGATEAFF
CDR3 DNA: TGCGCCAGCAGCAAGACTGGGGCCACTGAAGCTTTCTTT

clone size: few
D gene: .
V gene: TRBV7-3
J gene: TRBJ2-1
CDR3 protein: CASSLSFRGEQFF
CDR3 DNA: TGTGCCAGCAGCTTGAGTTTCAGGGGTGAGCAGTTCTTC

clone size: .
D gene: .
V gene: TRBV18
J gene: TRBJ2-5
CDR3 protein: CASSPLGQIGETQYF
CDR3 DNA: TGTGCCAGCTCACCACTAGGACAAATTGGGGAGACCCAGTACTTC

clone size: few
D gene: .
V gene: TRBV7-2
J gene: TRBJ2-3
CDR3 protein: CASGRLISDTQYF
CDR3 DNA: TGTGCCAGCGGGAGGTTGATCTCAGATACGCAGTATTTT